These 15 T cell receptor beta chains originate from one sample sequenced in a study of neurological immune-mediated disorders. As to time point: longitudinal time-point 3. TCRdb re-analysed the 5' RACE reads in MiXCR, keeping a single row per CDR3 protein. The profile shows fewer than 55,000 distinct CDR3 sequences, about 13% of them singletons. Material: PBMCs. These receptors all come from a male donor with HTLV-1-associated myelopathy (HAM/TSP).

This clonotype showed up many times. The chain has TRBV12-3 or TRBV12-4 and TRBJ1-1; D might be TRBD1 (5 bases). This CDR3 contains 14 residues. V was clipped by 0 bases and J by 2 bases, with 7 bases between them. The CDR3 nucleotides read TGTGCCAGCAGTTTAGCAGGGGCCAACACTGAAGCTTTCTTT. Residues: CASSLAGANTEAFF.

Ten or more counts support this clonotype. The rearrangement joins TRBV27 to TRBJ1-6; 11 nucleotides match TRBD1. Germline V CDR1 and CDR2: MNHEY, SMNVEV (reference sequence). This CDR3 spans 15 amino acids. V was clipped by 1 base and J by 9 bases; unmatched bases: 2. The CDR3 spells CASSLLGTGGSPLHF. As DNA, the CDR3 is TGTGCCAGCAGTTTATTAGGGACAGGGGGTTCACCCCTCCACTTT.

This clonotype was observed at least ten times. The chain recombines TRBV6-5 with TRBJ2-7; a possible D gene is TRBD1 (6 bases). Germline CDR1 is MNHEY and CDR2 is SVGAGI. This CDR3 region has 15 residues. V was pared by 8 bases and J by 0 bases, with 17 bases between. The CDR3, as DNA: TGTGCCAGCCGCCAACCGGGACACCCCTCCTACGAGCAGTACTTC. This encodes CASRQPGHPSYEQYF.

The chain joins TRBV7-2 to TRBJ2-5; D is perhaps TRBD1 (6 bases). The CDR3 runs to 13 residues. Germline-derived CDR1 and CDR2 are SGHTA and FQGNSA. The V end lost 6 bases, the J end lost 1 base, and 9 bases lay between the germline ends. The CDR3 is CASRTGFQETQYF. CDR3 bases: TGTGCCAGCAGAACAGGGTTCCAAGAGACCCAGTACTTC.

This clonotype was seen repeatedly, ten times or more. The gene calls are TRBV5-1 and TRBJ2-7, with D perhaps TRBD2 (5 bases). The CDR3 runs to 16 residues. Trimming removed 1 base at V and 0 bases at J, with 14 bases between. Germline lookup yields CDR1 SGHRS and CDR2 YFSETQ. The DNA for the CDR3 is TGCGCCAGCAGCTTGTTTCCCGGGGAGAACTCCTACGAGCAGTACTTC. As protein: CASSLFPGENSYEQYF.

This clonotype was counted at least ten times. CDR3 residues: CASSLGLAGRYNEQFF. The CDR3, as DNA: TGTGCCAGCAGCTTGGGTCTAGCGGGGCGTTACAATGAGCAGTTCTTC. The chain couples TRBV5-6 to TRBJ2-1; 9 bases agree with TRBD2. Germline CDR1 and CDR2: SGHDT and YYEEEE. J lost 4 bases, V lost 0 bases, and 5 bases had no gene match. The CDR3 length is 16 residues.

This clonotype was observed many times. The rearrangement links TRBV4-3 to TRBJ1-5; D possibly corresponds to TRBD1 (5 bases). Germline values: CDR1 LGHNA, CDR2 YSLEER. Trimming took off 0 bases at V and 3 bases at J, with 15 bases between the two ends. The CDR3 extends over 17 amino acids. CDR3 sequence (DNA): TGCGCCAGCAGCCAAGAGAGAATGGGGGTCCTCAATCAGCCCCAGCATTTT. Encoded protein: CASSQERMGVLNQPQHF.

Many counts were recorded for this clonotype. V usage is TRBV20-1 and J usage is TRBJ2-7; D unclear. Germline assignment: CDR1 DFQATT and CDR2 SNEGSKA (reference sequence). The CDR3 covers 14 residues. Trimming cost V 3 bases and J 2 bases, with 14 bases left between them. The CDR3 region has the DNA TGCAGTGCTAGGGGGTCGGCGGCCACCTACGAGCAGTACTTC. Its protein is CSARGSAATYEQYF.

This clonotype was seen more than once but under ten times. The rearrangement joins TRBV7-9 to TRBJ2-5; the match to TRBD1 covers 7 bases. This CDR3 comprises 13 residues. The junction had 5 bases not matched to a gene; V was cut back by 7 bases and J by 3 bases. Germline V gene lookup returns CDR1 SEHNR and CDR2 FQNEAQ (reference sequence). The CDR3 here is CASIPDRKETQYF. DNA of the CDR3: TGTGCCAGCATCCCGGACAGGAAAGAGACCCAGTACTTC.

This clonotype appeared many times. This chain connects TRBV7-2 to TRBJ2-5; 7 nucleotides align to TRBD1. With 5 bases clipped from V and 4 bases from J, the junction kept 7 bases outside the gene matches. The germline V gene encodes CDR1 SGHTA and CDR2 FQGNSA. This CDR3 has 14 residues. The DNA for the CDR3 is TGTGCCAGCAGCCCGAGGGACAGCAGAGAGACCCAGTACTTC. Its protein is CASSPRDSRETQYF.

As concerns this clonotype: Compared with germline, one end of the junction differs, possibly owing to a read error. The chain has TRBV29-1 and TRBJ2-5; D uncertain. The CDR3 sequence is 10 residues long. The germline CDR1 and CDR2 sequences are SQVTM and ANQGSEA. The CDR3 sequence is CSVAQETRYF. As DNA, the CDR3 is TGCAGCGTAGCACAAGAGACCCGGTACTTC.

This clonotype was recorded many times. The V gene is TRBV20-1, the J gene TRBJ2-3, with D perhaps TRBD2 (5 bases). The CDR3 runs 15 residues. The V end lost 8 bases, the J end lost 2 bases, and 20 bases lay between the germline ends. Germline assignment: CDR1 DFQATT and CDR2 SNEGSKA (reference sequence). The CDR3 loop reads CSTGRRRANTDTQYF. CDR3 in DNA: TGCAGTACCGGCCGTCGGCGGGCCAACACAGATACGCAGTATTTT.

This chain links TRBV7-8 with TRBJ1-2; the D gene is possibly TRBD1 (5 bases). Between the trimmed V and J ends, which lost 1 base and 8 bases, there was a span of 5 bases. CDR1 SGHVS and CDR2 FQNEAQ come from the germline V gene. The CDR3 is 11 residues long. The CDR3 is CASSLGDGYTF. CDR3 bases: TGTGCCAGCAGCTTAGGGGACGGCTACACCTTC.

This clonotype was picked up many times. This chain uses TRBV7-8 with TRBJ1-2, with D unclear. CDR1 is SGHVS and CDR2 is FQNEAQ in the germline V gene. V lost 2 bases and J 3 bases, leaving 10 bases between the germline ends. This CDR3 spans 14 amino acids. The CDR3 nucleotides read TGTGCCAGCAGCTTATGGTCAGGACACTATGGCTACACCTTC. Protein product: CASSLWSGHYGYTF.

This clonotype was seen ten or more times. The chain employs TRBV10-3 and TRBJ2-6; D gene uncertain. Per the germline V gene, CDR1 is ENHRY and CDR2 is SYGVKD. The CDR3 totals 15 residues. V was shortened by 4 bases and J by 0 bases, with 7 bases between the two germline ends. The CDR3 sequence: CAISGDTSGANVLTF. The CDR3 nucleotides read TGTGCCATCAGTGGGGATACCTCTGGGGCCAACGTCCTGACTTTC.